This T cell receptor beta chain was identified during a study of blood T cell repertoires in COVID-19. About the research overall: Some COVID-19 samples were acute and others convalescent; all came from the United States, Italy and Spain. PBMCs, B-cell-depleted T cells, or T cells were the source of the cDNA or gDNA that made up the material.

In the source study's methods: Reference gene primer amplification gave estimated nucleated cell counts. Here immunoSEQ multiplex PCR was the method, and the copy in TCRdb shows in-frame clones only, minus some. That table is the source of V, J and clone size, and D and trimming were worked out from the DNA. Seen here are about 110,000 clones, around nine tenths observed once, and the top ten hold 4% to 5%. The receptor's source is a man between 35 and 55 years old with acute or convalescent COVID-19. The source material was peripheral blood.

The CDR3 sequence is CASSISADRTETQYF. The CDR3 DNA reads as TGTGCCAGTAGTATTTCTGCGGACAGGACCGAGACCCAGTACTTC. The chain has TRBV19 and TRBJ2-5, with 7 bases fitting TRBD1. The V gene's germline CDR1 is LNHDA and CDR2 SQIVND (reference sequence). Losses at the gene ends were 3 bases for V and 5 bases for J; bases not matched to a gene: 9. CDR3 length: 15 amino acids.